This T cell receptor (beta chain) was recorded in a study of blood T cell repertoires in COVID-19. The germline CDR1 and CDR2 sequences are LGHDT and YNNKEL (reference sequence). V was clipped by 5 bases and J by 0 bases, with 8 bases between them. This CDR3 region has 14 residues. The participants were between about 18 and 89 years old and came from about two dozen US areas. Researchers sorted participants into cohorts using their self-reported clinical history. In Cohort 3, a recovered donor had either two negative PCRs, clearance, or symptom resolution. Repertoires were generated with immunoSEQ multiplex PCR, while TCRdb's copy carries only in-frame clones and drops some. The sample has around 180,000 clones; 84% are singletons.

This TCR was recovered from a man aged 45-65 years who had recovered from COVID-19. Sequencing input: PBMCs or T cells enriched from blood (not recorded which). The chain carries TRBV3-1 (or the pseudogene TRBV3-2) and TRBJ1-5; D is possibly TRBD1 (5 bases). The CDR3 reads CASSVGGSNQPQHF. For the CDR3, the DNA is TGTGCCAGCAGCGTGGGGGGTAGCAATCAGCCCCAGCATTTT.